Listed below are T cell receptor beta chains from one sample, sequenced in a study of graft-versus-host responses after intestinal transplantation. Produced via immunoSEQ multiplex PCR; TCRdb's table is partial and in-frame only. This table has approximately 79,000 clones, around 80% appearing once. Their antigens remain unidentified. The sequences come from unstimulated CD4+ T cells sorted from spleen or lymph node cells, collected before intestinal transplant. All receptors derive from a human donor who received an intestinal transplant. Each CDR3 is given without its conserved first and last residue. Size values are once, few and many counts, or a class for expanded clones, and some rows have none.

v_gene	abundance	len	j_gene	CDR3aa
TRBV11-2	once	14	TRBJ2-2	ASSLVGLAGAGELF
TRBV7-3	.	10	TRBJ2-2	ASSLRPGELF
TRBV28	.	12	TRBJ1-2	ASSLGPINYGYT
TRBV6-6	.	13	TRBJ1-5	ASSRGGGSNQPQH
TRBV6-1	.	13	TRBJ2-3	ASNGLAGTADTQY
TRBV5-4	.	14	TRBJ2-3	ASSFRLAASTDTQY
TRBV7-9	.	12	TRBJ2-1	ASSLDRGRNEQF
TRBV29-1	few	10	TRBJ1-4	SGAGAGEKLF
TRBV14	few	14	TRBJ2-5	ASSQAPGTGKETQY
TRBV20-1	.	9	TRBJ2-7	SAPMVRGQY
TRBV4-1	.	12	TRBJ2-3	ASSQDLARRTQY
TRBV21-1	.	10	TRBJ2-7	ASRRGAYEQY
TRBV9	.	12	TRBJ2-4	ASSVDLAKNIQY
TRBV18	.	14	TRBJ1-2	ASSDLYEDREGGYT
TRBV19	.	13	TRBJ1-1	ASSTRPDRGPEAF
TRBV5-1	.	14	TRBJ2-3	ASSLRPGVSTDTQY
TRBV13	.	12	TRBJ1-6	ASSQAGVDSPLH
TRBV29-1	.	11	TRBJ1-1	SGVTPENTEAF
TRBV2	.	9	TRBJ2-3	ASRAGGTQY
TRBV19	.	12	TRBJ2-7	ASTPTSWSYEQY
TRBV4-1	.	12	TRBJ1-5	ASSHRQGSQPQH
TRBV29-1	.	10	TRBJ2-5	SVEGGARAQY